This T cell receptor beta chain comes out of a study of shared clonotypes between healthy human individuals. Per germline, CDR1 SGHDT and CDR2 YYEEEE. The CDR3 length is 14 residues. Trimming removed 0 bases from V and 5 bases from J, with 11 bases in between. TCRdb's table, derived via immunoSEQ multiplex PCR, lists solely in-frame clones and lacks some. The sample yields approximately 2.5 million clones, around nine tenths seen once. This clone was picked up one time. Its target is unknown. Overall study findings and caveats: Naive subsets tended to show greater estimated richness than memory subsets. Researchers sampled only blood; tissue repertoires likely differ.

Naive CD45RA+ and memory CD45RA-negative subsets were split from CD4+ cells. The source of this sequence is a man between 18 and 29 years old in good health. What was sequenced was naive CD4+ T cells sorted from blood. The subset denotes: CD45RA+ positively selected. The chain employs TRBV5-6 and TRBJ2-5; D may be TRBD1 (6 bases). In nucleotides, the CDR3 is TGTGCCAGCAGCTTGGCCCGGACAGTGGAGACCCAGTACTTC. Amino acid sequence: CASSLARTVETQYF.